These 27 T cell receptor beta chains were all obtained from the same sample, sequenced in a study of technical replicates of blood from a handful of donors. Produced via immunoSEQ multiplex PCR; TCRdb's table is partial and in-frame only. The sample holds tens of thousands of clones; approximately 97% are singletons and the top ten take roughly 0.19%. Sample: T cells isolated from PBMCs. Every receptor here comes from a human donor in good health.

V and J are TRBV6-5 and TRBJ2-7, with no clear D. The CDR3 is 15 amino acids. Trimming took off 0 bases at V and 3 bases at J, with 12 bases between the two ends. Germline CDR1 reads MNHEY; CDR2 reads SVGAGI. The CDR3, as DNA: TGTGCCAGCAGTTACTCATCCACAAACAACTACGAGCAGTACTTC. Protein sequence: CASSYSSTNNYEQYF.

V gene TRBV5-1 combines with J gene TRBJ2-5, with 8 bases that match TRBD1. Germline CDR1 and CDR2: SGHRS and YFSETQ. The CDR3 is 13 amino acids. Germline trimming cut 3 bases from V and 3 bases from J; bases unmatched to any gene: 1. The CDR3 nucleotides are TGCGCCAGCAGCTCGACAGGGGAAGAGACCCAGTACTTC. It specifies CASSSTGEETQYF.

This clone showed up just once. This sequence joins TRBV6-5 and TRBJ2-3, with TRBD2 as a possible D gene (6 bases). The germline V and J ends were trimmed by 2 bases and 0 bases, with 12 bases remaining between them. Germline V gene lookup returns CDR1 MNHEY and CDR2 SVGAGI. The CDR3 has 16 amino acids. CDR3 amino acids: CASSYLAGFSTDTQYF. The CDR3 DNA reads TGTGCCAGCAGTTACCTGGCGGGGTTTAGCACAGATACGCAGTATTTT.

The CDR3 sequence: CAIADRDYGYTF. The CDR3 nucleotides read TGTGCCATCGCAGACAGAGACTATGGCTACACCTTC. V and J are TRBV10-3 and TRBJ1-2; tentative D call: TRBD1 (5 bases). The V and J ends lost 8 bases and 3 bases respectively, with 10 bases between them. CDR3 length equals 12 residues. Germline loops: CDR1 ENHRY, CDR2 SYGVKD.

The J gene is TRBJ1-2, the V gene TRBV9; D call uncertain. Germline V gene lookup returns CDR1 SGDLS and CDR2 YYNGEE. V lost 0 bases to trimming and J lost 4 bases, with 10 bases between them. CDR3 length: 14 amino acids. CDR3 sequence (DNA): TGTGCCAGCAGCGTAGAATTGGGCAGCTATGGCTACACCTTC. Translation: CASSVELGSYGYTF.

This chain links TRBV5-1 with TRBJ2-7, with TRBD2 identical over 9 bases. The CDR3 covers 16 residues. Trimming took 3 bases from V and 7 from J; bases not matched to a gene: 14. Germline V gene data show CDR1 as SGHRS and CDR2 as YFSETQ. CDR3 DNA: TGCGCCAGCAGCTGGCCGGGAGGACTAGCGACGGGGGAGCAGTACTTC. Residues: CASSWPGGLATGEQYF.

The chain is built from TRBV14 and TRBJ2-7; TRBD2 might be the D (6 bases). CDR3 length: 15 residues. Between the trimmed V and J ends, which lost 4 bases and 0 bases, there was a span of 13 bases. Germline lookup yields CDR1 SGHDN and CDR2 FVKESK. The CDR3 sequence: CASSPWASDSYEQYF. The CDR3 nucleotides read TGTGCCAGCAGCCCTTGGGCTAGCGACTCCTACGAGCAGTACTTC.

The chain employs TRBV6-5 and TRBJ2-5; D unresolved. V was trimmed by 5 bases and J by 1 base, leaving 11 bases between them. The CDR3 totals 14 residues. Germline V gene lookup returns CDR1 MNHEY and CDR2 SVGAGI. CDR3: CASSPGGIQETQYF. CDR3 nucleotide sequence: TGTGCCAGCAGTCCTGGCGGCATCCAAGAGACCCAGTACTTC.

The CDR3: CASSLVRGDEQFF. CDR3 bases: TGTGCCAGCAGCTTAGTTAGAGGAGATGAGCAGTTCTTC. The gene calls are TRBV11-1 and TRBJ2-1, with D unresolved. Germline CDR1 and CDR2: SGHAT and FQDESV (reference sequence). The V end lost 1 base, the J end lost 8 bases, and 9 bases lay between the germline ends. CDR3 length: 13 residues.

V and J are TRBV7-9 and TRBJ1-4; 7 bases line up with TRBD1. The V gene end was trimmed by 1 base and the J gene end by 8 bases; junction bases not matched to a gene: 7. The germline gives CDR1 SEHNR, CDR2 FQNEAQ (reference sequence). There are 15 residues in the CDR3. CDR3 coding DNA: TGTGCCAGCAGCTTAGAGGGGGCCCCCGGGGAAAAACTGTTTTTT. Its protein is CASSLEGAPGEKLFF.

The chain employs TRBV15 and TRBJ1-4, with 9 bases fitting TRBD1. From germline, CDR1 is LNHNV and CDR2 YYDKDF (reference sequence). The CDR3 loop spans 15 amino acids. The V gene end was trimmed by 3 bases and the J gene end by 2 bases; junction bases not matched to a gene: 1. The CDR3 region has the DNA TGTGCCACCAGCAGGGGACAGGGTACTAATGAAAAACTGTTTTTT. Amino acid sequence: CATSRGQGTNEKLFF.

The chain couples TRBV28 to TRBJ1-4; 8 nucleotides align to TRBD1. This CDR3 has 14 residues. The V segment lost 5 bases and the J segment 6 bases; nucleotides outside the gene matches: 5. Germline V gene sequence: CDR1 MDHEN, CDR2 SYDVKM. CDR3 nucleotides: TGTGCCAGCAGTCGACAGGGGCTTCATGAAAAACTGTTTTTT. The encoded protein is CASSRQGLHEKLFF.

The CDR3 spells CASSPGTVNNQPQHF. The CDR3 DNA reads as TGTGCCAGCAGCCCCGGGACAGTTAATAATCAGCCCCAGCATTTT. The chain has TRBV9 and TRBJ1-5; TRBD1 matches 7 bases. CDR1 is SGDLS and CDR2 is YYNGEE in the germline V gene. The CDR3 contains 15 residues. After removal of 4 bases from V and 4 bases from J, the junction contained 8 bases not matched to a gene.

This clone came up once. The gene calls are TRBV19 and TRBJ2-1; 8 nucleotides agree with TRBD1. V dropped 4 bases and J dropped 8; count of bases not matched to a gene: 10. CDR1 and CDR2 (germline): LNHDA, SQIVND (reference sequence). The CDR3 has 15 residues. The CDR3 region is CASSTIQGAGDEQFF. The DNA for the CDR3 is TGTGCCAGTAGTACCATCCAGGGGGCGGGCGATGAGCAGTTCTTC.

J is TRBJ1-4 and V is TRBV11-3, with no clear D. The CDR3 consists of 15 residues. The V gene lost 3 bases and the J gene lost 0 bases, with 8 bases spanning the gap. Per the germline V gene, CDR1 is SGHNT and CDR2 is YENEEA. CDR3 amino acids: CASSFSVATNEKLFF. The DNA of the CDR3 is TGTGCCAGCAGCTTTTCGGTTGCAACTAATGAAAAACTGTTTTTT.

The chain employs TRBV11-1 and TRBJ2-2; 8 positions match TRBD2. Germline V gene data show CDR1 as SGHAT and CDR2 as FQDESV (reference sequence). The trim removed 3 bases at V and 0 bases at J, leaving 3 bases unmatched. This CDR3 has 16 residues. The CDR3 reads CASSFSGGANTGELFF. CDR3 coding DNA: TGTGCCAGCAGCTTCAGCGGGGGTGCGAACACCGGGGAGCTGTTTTTT.

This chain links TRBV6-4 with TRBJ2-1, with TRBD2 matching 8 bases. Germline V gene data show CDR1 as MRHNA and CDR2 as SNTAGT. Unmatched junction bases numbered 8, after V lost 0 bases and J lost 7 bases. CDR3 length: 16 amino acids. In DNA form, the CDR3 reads TGTGCCAGCAGTGACTCGATGGCTAGCGGGTGGAATGAGCAGTTCTTC. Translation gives CASSDSMASGWNEQFF.

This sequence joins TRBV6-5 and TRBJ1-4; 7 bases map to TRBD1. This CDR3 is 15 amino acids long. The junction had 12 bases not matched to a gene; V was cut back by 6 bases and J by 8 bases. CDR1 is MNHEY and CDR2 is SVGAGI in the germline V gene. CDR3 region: CASSPADRVWEKLFF. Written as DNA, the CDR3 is TGTGCCAGCAGCCCCGCAGACAGGGTGTGGGAAAAACTGTTTTTT.

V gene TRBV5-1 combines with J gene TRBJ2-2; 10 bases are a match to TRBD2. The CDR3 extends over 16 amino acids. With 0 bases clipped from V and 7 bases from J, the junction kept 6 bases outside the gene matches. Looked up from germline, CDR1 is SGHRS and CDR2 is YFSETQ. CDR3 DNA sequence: TGCGCCAGCAGCTTGGAAAGCGGGGGGGTTATCGGGGAGCTGTTTTTT. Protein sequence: CASSLESGGVIGELFF.

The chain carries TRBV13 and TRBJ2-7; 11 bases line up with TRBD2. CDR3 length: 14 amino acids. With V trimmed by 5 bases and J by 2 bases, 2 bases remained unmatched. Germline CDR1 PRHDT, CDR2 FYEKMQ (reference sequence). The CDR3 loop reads CASSKGLAAYEQYF. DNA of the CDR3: TGTGCCAGCAGCAAGGGACTAGCGGCCTACGAGCAGTACTTC.

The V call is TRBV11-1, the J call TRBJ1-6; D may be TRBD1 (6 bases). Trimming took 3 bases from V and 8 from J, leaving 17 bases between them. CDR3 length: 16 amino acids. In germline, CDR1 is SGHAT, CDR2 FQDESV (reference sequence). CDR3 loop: CASSFARGDAYSPLHF. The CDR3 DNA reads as TGTGCCAGCAGCTTTGCCAGGGGTGATGCGTATTCACCCCTCCACTTT.

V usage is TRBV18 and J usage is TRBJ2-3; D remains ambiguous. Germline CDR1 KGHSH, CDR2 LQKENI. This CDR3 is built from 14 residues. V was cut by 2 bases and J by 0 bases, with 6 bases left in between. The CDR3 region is CASSPLQSTDTQYF. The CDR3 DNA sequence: TGTGCCAGCTCACCATTACAGAGCACAGATACGCAGTATTTT.

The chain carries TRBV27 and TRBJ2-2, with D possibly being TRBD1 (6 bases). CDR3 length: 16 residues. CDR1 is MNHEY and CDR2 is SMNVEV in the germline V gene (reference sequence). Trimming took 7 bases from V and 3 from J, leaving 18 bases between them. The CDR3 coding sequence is TGTGCCAGCACCACTAATGGGGGCAGGGACACCGGGGAGCTGTTTTTT. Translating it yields CASTTNGGRDTGELFF.

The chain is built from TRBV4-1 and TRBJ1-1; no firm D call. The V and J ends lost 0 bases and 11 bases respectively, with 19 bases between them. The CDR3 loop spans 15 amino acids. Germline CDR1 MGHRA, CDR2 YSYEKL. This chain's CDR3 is CASSQEGGKGRNAFF. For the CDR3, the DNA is TGCGCCAGCAGCCAAGAAGGCGGTAAAGGAAGGAATGCTTTCTTT.

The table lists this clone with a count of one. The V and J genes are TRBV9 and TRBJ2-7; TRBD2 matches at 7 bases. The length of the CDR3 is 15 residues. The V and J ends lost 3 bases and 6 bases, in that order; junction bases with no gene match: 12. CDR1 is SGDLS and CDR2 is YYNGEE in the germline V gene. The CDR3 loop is CASSAYGGSLGEQYF. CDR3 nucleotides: TGTGCCAGCAGCGCATACGGCGGGAGTCTTGGCGAGCAGTACTTC.

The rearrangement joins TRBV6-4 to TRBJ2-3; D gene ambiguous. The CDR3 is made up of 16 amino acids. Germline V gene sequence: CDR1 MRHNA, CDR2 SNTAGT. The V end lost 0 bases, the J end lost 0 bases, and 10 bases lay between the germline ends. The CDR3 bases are TGTGCCAGCAGTGACTCTATAGCTGCTAGCACAGATACGCAGTATTTT. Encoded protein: CASSDSIAASTDTQYF.

For the CDR3, the DNA is TGTGCCAGCAGCTTAAGCGGGATGCTATTTTCCGAGCAGTACTTC. Translation gives CASSLSGMLFSEQYF. The chain is built from TRBV5-4 and TRBJ2-7; 7 bases are a match to TRBD2. The CDR3 contains 15 residues. Per the germline V gene, CDR1 is SGHNT and CDR2 is YYREEE (reference sequence). Unmatched junction bases numbered 11, after V lost 2 bases and J lost 6 bases.